A single T cell receptor (beta chain) is shown here with its context. No cognate antigen has been identified for it. It has no much larger one-base neighbor in the sample; base qualities were not kept. This entry belongs to a study of blood T cell repertoires in COVID-19 (TCRdb year 2020). With respect to the entire study: The collaborator samples originated in the United States, Italy and Spain and spanned the acute and convalescent phases of COVID-19. The prospective study material was composed of cDNA or gDNA derived from T cells, B-cell-depleted T cells, or PBMCs. The repertoires were made available in a free public database intended to serve as a resource for research on the immune response to SARS-CoV-2. Sample metadata almost always included a de-identified subject ID, COVID-19 status, age in years and sex. Samples came from the ongoing ImmuneRACE study (first 160 participants) plus 1,254 subjects from 6 global collaborators. HLA class I and class II types, where available, came from metadata supplied by the sample provider rather than from assay-based typing. Subjects who had been exposed to COVID-19, were actively infected with it, or had recovered from it provided the deeply sampled blood TCRbeta repertoires that made up the dataset. Overall study results and their limits: How much clinical and demographic metadata was included differed by source and by participant, and the metadata was provided uncurated.

The immunoSEQ Assay, a bias-controlled multiplex PCR, was used to amplify TCRbeta CDR3 regions from genomic DNA. The original pipeline was this. The number of nucleated cells in each sample was estimated by amplification of reference gene primers within the assay. To quantify the absolute abundance of each unique TCRbeta CDR3 rearrangement, sequence reads were collapsed and filtered. For each sample, productive Simpson clonality was calculated by taking the square root of Simpson's diversity index across productive rearrangements. TCRdb obtained this table from immuneACCESS and retained in-frame rearrangements with V and J assigned. These tables miss some clones; where compared with another copy, unresolved V genes account for less than half of the shortfall, and the remainder is unexplained. The DNA gave D and trimming, while V, J and clone size come from that table. For this sample there are about 150,000 clones; more than 75% appear just once. The top ten clonotypes cover approximately 5% of the sample.

Whole blood was collected in K2EDTA tubes by collaborating institutions according to the institutions' own protocols. Collaborator samples were shipped for TCRbeta analysis as frozen whole blood, isolated PBMCs, or DNA extracted from either sample type. Sequencing input: peripheral blood. The receptor comes from a woman between 50 and 59 years old with acute or convalescent COVID-19.

The CDR3 region reads CASSLLGQGRTEAFF. The nucleotide sequence reads as follows: TGCGCCAGCAGCCTCCTGGGACAGGGGCGAACTGAAGCTTTCTTT. The rearranged chain carries TRBV5-1 and TRBJ1-1; 10 bases in the junction line up with TRBD1. Trimmed from V: 4 bases; trimmed from J: 5 bases; junction bases lacking a gene match: 8. CDR1 SGHRS and CDR2 YFSETQ are derived from the germline V gene. The CDR3, cysteine through phenylalanine, is 15 amino acids long. Of the read, only the CDR3 DNA is kept; its 45 bases are in frame from base 1.